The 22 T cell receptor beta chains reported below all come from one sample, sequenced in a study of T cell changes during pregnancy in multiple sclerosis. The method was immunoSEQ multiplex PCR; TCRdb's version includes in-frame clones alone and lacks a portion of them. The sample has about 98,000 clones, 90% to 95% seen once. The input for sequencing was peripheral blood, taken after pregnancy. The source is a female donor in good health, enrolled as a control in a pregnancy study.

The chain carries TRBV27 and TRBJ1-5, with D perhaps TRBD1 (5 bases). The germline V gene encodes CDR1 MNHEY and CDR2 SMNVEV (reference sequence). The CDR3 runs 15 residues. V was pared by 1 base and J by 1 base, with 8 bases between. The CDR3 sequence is CASSLWGGSNQPQHF. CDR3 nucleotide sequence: TGTGCCAGCAGTTTATGGGGCGGCAGCAATCAGCCCCAGCATTTT.

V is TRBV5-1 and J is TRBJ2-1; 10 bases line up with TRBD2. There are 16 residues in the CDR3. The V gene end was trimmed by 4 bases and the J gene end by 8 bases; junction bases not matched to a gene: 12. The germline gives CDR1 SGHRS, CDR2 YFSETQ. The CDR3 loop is CASSEESSGRADEQFF. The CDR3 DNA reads TGCGCCAGCAGCGAAGAGTCCAGCGGGAGGGCCGATGAGCAGTTCTTC. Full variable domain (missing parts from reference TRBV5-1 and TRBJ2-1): KAGVTQTPRYLIKTRGQQVTLSCSPISGHRSVSWYQQTPGQGLQFLFEYFSETQRNKGNFPGRFSGRQFSNSRSEMNVSTLELGDSALYLCASSEESSGRADEQFFGPGTRLTVL.

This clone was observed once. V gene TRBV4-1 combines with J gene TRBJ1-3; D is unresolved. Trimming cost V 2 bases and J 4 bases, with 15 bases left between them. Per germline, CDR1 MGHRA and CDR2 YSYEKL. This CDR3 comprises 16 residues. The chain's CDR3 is CASSQQALGRGNTIYF. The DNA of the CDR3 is TGCGCCAGCAGCCAACAGGCCCTCGGCAGGGGAAACACCATATATTTT.

This chain's CDR3 is CASSSGTSTDTQYF. In DNA form, the CDR3 reads TGTGCCAGCAGTTCCGGGACTAGCACAGATACGCAGTATTTT. The rearrangement joins TRBV5-5 to TRBJ2-3, with D possibly being TRBD2 (6 bases). CDR1 and CDR2 (germline): SGHKS, YYEKEE (reference sequence). V lost 5 bases and J 0 bases, leaving 10 bases between the germline ends. CDR3 size: 14 residues.

CDR3 nucleotides: TGTGCCAGCAGCGTTTATCCGGGACAGGGGCATGAGACCCAGTACTTC. Translating gives CASSVYPGQGHETQYF. This chain links TRBV21-1 with TRBJ2-5; the table's D gene call, TRBD1, was not cross checked with the DNA. TRBV21-1 is described as a pseudogene. The CDR3 has 16 residues.

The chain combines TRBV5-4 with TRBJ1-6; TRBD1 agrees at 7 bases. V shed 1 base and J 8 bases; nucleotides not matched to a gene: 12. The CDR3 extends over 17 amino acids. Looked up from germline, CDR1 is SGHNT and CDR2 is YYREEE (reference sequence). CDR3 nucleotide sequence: TGTGCCAGCAGCTTGACAGGGGAGTTTTCCTTGGATTCACCCCTCCACTTT. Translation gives CASSLTGEFSLDSPLHF.

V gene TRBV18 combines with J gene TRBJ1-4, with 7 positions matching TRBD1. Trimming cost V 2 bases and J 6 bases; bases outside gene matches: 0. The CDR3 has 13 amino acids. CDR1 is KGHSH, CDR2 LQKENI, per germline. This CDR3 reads CASSPGTDEKLFF. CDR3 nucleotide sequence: TGTGCCAGCTCACCAGGGACAGATGAAAAACTGTTTTTT.

CDR3 in amino acids: CASSPVNLVSNQPQHF. The CDR3 coding sequence is TGTGCCAGCTCGCCGGTCAACTTGGTTAGCAATCAGCCCCAGCATTTT. This rearrangement joins TRBV18 to TRBJ1-5; unclear D gene. This CDR3 has 16 residues. Germline V lookup: CDR1 KGHSH, CDR2 LQKENI. The ends were cut back, 6 bases at V and 0 bases at J, with 15 bases in the middle. Complete variable domain (other parts from reference TRBV18 and TRBJ1-5): NAGVMQNPRHLVRRRGQEARLRCSPMKGHSHVYWYRQLPEEGLKFMVYLQKENIIDESGMPKERFSAEFPKEGPSILRIQQVVRGDSAAYFCASSPVNLVSNQPQHFGDGTRLSIL.

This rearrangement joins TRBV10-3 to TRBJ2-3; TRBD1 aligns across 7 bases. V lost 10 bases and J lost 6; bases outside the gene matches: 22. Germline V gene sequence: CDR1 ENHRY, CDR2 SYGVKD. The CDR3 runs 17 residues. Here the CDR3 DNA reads TGTGCCACAACACAGGGGAGCAGGACTCTAACCCCGGATACGCAGTATTTT. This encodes CATTQGSRTLTPDTQYF.

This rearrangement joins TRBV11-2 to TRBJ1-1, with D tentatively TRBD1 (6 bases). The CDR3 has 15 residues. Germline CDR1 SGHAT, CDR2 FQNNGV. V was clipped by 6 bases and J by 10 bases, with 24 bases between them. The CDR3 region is CASRTVGRGGLGAFF. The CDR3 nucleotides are TGTGCCAGCAGGACCGTTGGGAGGGGGGGTTTAGGAGCTTTCTTT.

The CDR3 protein is CSVFLPGGNEQFF. The CDR3 DNA is TGCAGCGTTTTCCTCCCGGGGGGGAATGAGCAGTTCTTC. The J gene is TRBJ2-1, the V gene TRBV29-1; the match to TRBD2 covers 8 bases. Looked up from germline, CDR1 is SQVTM and CDR2 is ANQGSEA. The length of the CDR3 is 13 residues. Trimming cost V 5 bases and J 7 bases; bases outside gene matches: 7.

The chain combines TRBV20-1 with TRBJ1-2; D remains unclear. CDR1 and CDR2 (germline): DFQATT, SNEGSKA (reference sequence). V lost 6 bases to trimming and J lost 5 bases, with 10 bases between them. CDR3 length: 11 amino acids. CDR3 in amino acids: CSAHDQYGYTF. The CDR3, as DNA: TGCAGTGCCCACGATCAGTATGGCTACACCTTC.

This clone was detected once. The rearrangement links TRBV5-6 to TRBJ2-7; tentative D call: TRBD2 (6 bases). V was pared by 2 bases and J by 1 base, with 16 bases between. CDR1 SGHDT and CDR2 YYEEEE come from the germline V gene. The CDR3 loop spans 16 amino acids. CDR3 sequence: CASSFFLGEASYEQYF. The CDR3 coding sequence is TGTGCCAGCAGCTTCTTTTTGGGGGAGGCTTCCTACGAGCAGTACTTC.

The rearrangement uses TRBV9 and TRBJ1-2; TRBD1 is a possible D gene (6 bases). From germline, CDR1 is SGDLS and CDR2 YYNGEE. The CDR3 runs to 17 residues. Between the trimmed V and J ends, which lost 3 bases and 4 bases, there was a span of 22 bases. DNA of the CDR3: TGTGCCAGCAGCGGAATACAGGGTTCCGAGGAGAGCTATGGCTACACCTTC. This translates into CASSGIQGSEESYGYTF.

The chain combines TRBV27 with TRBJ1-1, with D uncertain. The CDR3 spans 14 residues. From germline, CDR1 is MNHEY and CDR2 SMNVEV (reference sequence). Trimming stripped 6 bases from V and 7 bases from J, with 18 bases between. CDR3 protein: CASSPFIEPLEAFF. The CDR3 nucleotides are TGTGCCAGCAGCCCGTTTATAGAGCCACTTGAAGCTTTCTTT.

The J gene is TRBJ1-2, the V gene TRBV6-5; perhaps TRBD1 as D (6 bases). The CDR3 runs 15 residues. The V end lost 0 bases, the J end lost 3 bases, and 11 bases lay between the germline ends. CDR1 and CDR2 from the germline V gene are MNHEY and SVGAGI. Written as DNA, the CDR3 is TGTGCCAGCAGTTACTCCCAGGGGTGGGACTATGGCTACACCTTC. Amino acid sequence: CASSYSQGWDYGYTF.

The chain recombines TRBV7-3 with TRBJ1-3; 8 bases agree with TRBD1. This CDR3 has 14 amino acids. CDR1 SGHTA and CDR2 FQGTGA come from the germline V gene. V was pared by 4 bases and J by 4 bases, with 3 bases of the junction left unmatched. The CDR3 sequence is CASSSTGAGNTIYF. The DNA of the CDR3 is TGTGCCAGCAGCTCGACAGGGGCGGGAAACACCATATATTTT.

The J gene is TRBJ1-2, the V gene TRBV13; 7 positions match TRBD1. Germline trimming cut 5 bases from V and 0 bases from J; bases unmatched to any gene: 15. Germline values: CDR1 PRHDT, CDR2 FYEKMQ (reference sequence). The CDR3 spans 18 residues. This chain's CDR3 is CASSRSVRQGRPNYGYTF. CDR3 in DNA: TGTGCCAGCAGCCGTTCCGTTCGACAGGGTAGACCTAACTATGGCTACACCTTC.

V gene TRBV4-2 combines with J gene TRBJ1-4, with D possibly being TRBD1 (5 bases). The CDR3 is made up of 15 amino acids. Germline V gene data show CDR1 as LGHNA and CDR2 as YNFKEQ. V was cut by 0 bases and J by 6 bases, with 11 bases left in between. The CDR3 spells CASSQDPAGYEKLFF. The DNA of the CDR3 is TGTGCCAGCAGCCAAGATCCCGCAGGGTATGAAAAACTGTTTTTT.

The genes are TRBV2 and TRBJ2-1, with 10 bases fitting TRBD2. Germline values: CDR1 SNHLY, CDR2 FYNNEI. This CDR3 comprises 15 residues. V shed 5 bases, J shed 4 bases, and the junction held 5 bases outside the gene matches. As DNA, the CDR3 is TGTGCCAGCAGTCAGAGCGGGGGGGCGTACAATGAGCAGTTCTTC. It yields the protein CASSQSGGAYNEQFF.

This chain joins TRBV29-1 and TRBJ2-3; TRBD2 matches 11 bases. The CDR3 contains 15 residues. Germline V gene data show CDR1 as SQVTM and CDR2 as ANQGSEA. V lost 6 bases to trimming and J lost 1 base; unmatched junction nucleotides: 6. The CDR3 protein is CSVDGTSGRTDTQYF. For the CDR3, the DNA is TGCAGCGTAGACGGGACTAGCGGACGCACAGATACGCAGTATTTT.

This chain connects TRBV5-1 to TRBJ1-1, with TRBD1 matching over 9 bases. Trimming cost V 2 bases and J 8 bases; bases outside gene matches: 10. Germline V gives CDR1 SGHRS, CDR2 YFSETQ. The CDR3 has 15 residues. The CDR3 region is CASSFNTPGQGEAFF. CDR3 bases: TGCGCCAGCAGCTTCAACACCCCGGGACAGGGCGAAGCTTTCTTT.